This T cell receptor (beta chain) was sequenced for a study of T cells in localized non-small cell lung cancer. V was trimmed by 1 base and J by 5 bases, leaving 12 bases between them. The CDR3 length is 15 residues. CDR1 and CDR2 from the germline V gene are SGHKS and YYEKEE (reference sequence). In the case of this clone: Antigen unknown.

The repertoire was sequenced with immunoSEQ multiplex PCR; TCRdb's copy has only in-frame clones and lacks some. The data show roughly 30,000 clones, over 80% seen once. Study observations and caveats: One tumor region alone was sequenced, and heterogeneity therefore remains possible. Paired adjacent lung recovered a median roughly 54 of the top 100 tumor clones. T cell clonality was highest in uninvolved adjacent lung, above tumor. Greater T cell density in blood accompanied longer overall survival.

The material was peripheral blood mononuclear cells, obtained before any cancer treatment. This sequence originates from a woman between 35 and 70 years old with stage III lung adenocarcinoma. The V call is TRBV5-5, the J call TRBJ2-2; possible D gene TRBD1, 5 bases. CDR3 coding DNA: TGTGCCAGCAGCTTGAGGCAGGGTACGACCGGGGAGCTGTTTTTT. As protein: CASSLRQGTTGELFF.